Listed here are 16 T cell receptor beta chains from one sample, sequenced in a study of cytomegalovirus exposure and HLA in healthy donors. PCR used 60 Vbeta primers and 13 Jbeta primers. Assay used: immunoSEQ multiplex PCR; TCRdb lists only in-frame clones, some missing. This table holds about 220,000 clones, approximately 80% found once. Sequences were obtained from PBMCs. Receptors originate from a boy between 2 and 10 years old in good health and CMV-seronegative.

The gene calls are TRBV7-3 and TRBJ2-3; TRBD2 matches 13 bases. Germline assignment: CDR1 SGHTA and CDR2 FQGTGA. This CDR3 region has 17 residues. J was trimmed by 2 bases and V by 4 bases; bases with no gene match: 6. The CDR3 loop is CASSYGTSGEYTDTQYF. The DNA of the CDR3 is TGTGCCAGCAGCTACGGGACTAGCGGGGAATACACAGATACGCAGTATTTT.

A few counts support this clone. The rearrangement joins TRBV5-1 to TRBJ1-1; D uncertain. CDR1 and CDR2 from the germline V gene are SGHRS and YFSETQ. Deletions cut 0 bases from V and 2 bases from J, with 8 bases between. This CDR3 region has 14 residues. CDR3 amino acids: CASSLGGVNTEAFF. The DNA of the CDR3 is TGCGCCAGCAGCTTGGGCGGTGTCAACACTGAAGCTTTCTTT. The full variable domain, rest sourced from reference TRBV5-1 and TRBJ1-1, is KAGVTQTPRYLIKTRGQQVTLSCSPISGHRSVSWYQQTPGQGLQFLFEYFSETQRNKGNFPGRFSGRQFSNSRSEMNVSTLELGDSALYLCASSLGGVNTEAFFGQGTRLTVV.

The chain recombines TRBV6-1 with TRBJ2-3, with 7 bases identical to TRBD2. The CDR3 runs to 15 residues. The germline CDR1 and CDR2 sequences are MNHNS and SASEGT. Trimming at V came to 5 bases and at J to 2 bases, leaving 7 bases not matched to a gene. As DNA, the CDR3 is TGTGCCAGCAGTTCAGGACTAGTCCCCACAGATACGCAGTATTTT. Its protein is CASSSGLVPTDTQYF.

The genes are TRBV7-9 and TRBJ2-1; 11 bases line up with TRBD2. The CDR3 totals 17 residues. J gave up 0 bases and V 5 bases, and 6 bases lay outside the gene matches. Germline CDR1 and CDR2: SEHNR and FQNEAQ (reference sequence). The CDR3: CASSATSGTHSYNEQFF. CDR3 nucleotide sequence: TGTGCCAGCAGCGCGACTAGCGGGACCCACTCCTACAATGAGCAGTTCTTC.

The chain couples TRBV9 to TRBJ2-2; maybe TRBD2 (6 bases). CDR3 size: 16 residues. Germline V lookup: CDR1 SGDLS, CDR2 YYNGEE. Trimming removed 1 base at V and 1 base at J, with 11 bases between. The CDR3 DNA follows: TGTGCCAGCAGCGTAAGCACCGGGAGGAACACCGGGGAGCTGTTTTTT. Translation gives CASSVSTGRNTGELFF.

The CDR3 loop reads CASSQVPGHLSTDTQYF. The CDR3 nucleotides are TGCGCCAGCAGCCAAGTCCCGGGACATCTTAGCACAGATACGCAGTATTTT. The chain couples TRBV4-1 to TRBJ2-3; tentative D call: TRBD1 (6 bases). Trimming pared 1 base from V and 0 bases from J, leaving 14 bases between. Germline lookup yields CDR1 MGHRA and CDR2 YSYEKL. CDR3 length: 17 amino acids.

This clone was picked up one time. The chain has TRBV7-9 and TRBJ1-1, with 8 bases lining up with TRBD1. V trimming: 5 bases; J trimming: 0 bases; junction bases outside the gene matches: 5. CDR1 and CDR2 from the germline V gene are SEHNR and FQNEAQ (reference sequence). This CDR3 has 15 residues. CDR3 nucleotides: TGTGCCAGCAGCCCTCCGACAGGGGTGAACACTGAAGCTTTCTTT. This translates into CASSPPTGVNTEAFF.

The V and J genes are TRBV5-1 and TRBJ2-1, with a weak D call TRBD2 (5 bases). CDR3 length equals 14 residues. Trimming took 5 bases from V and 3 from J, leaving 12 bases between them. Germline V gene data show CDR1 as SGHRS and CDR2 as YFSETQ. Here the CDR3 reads CASSFERDYNEQFF. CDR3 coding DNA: TGCGCCAGCAGTTTTGAACGGGACTACAATGAGCAGTTCTTC.

The CDR3 region is CASSLGTHYGYTF. The CDR3 DNA follows: TGTGCCAGCAGCTTAGGGACACACTATGGCTACACCTTC. The V gene is TRBV11-2, the J gene TRBJ1-2; D perhaps matches TRBD1 (5 bases). The germline V and J ends were trimmed by 1 base and 3 bases, with 6 bases remaining between them. The CDR3 extends over 13 amino acids. CDR1 is SGHAT and CDR2 is FQNNGV in the germline V gene.

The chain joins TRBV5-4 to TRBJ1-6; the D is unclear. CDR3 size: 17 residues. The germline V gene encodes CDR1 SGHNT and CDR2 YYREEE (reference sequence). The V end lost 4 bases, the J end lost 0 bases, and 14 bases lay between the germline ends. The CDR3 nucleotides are TGTGCCAGCAGCATTGGCGAGGGAGGCTCCTATAATTCACCCCTCCACTTT. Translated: CASSIGEGGSYNSPLHF.

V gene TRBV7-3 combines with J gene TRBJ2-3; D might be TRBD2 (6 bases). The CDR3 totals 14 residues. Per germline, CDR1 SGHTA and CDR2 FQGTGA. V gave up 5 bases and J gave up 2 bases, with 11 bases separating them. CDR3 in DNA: TGTGCCAGCAGCCCCGGGACTTCCACAGATACGCAGTATTTT. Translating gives CASSPGTSTDTQYF.

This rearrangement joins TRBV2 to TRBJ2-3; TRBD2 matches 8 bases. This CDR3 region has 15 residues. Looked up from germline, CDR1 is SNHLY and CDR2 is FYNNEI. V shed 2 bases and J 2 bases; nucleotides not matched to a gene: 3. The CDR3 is CASSETSGYTDTQYF. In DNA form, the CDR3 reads TGTGCCAGCAGTGAAACTAGCGGATACACAGATACGCAGTATTTT.

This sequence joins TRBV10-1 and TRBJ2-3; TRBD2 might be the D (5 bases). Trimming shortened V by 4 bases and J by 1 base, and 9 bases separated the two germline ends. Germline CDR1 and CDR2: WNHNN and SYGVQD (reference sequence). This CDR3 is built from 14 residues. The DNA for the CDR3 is TGCGCCAGCAGTGGTAGCGCGGGCACAGATACGCAGTATTTT. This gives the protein CASSGSAGTDTQYF.

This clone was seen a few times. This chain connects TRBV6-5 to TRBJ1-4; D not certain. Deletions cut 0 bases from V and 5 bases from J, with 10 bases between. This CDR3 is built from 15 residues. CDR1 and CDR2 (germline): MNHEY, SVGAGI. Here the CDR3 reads CASSYSGGLNEKLFF. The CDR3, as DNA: TGTGCCAGCAGTTACTCGGGCGGACTCAATGAAAAACTGTTTTTT.

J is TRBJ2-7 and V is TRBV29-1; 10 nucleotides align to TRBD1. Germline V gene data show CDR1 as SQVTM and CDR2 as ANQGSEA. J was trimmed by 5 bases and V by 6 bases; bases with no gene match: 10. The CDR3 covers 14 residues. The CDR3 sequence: CSVPAGDRGNEQYF. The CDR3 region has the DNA TGCAGCGTCCCCGCGGGGGACAGGGGTAACGAGCAGTACTTC.

CDR3 sequence: CASSHRDSIYEQYF. CDR3 sequence (DNA): TGTGCCAGCAGCCACCGGGACAGCATCTACGAGCAGTACTTC. The V call is TRBV4-2, the J call TRBJ2-7; 7 bases align to TRBD1. CDR1 and CDR2 (germline): LGHNA, YNFKEQ. The ends lost 3 bases at V and 3 bases at J; junction bases unmatched: 5. The CDR3 runs to 14 residues.